Below are 27 T cell receptor beta chains sequenced from a single sample in a study of post-analysis software for immune sequencing data. Unique molecular identifiers were built into the TCR beta cDNA libraries. TCRdb used MiXCR to reprocess the PCR reads, holding one entry per CDR3 protein. The repertoire includes some 160,000 distinct CDR3 sequences, under 40% of them detected once, and 25% to 30% sits in the top ten. The material sequenced was blood, taken after autologous hematopoietic stem cell transplantation. Every receptor here comes from a girl between 5 and 17 years old with multiple sclerosis.

A word on this clonotype: This may be a read error, as it is one base from a much larger clone. The chain carries TRBV7-2 and TRBJ1-1; 9 bases fit TRBD1. The CDR3 runs 13 residues. From germline, CDR1 is SGHTA and CDR2 FQGNSA. This chain's CDR3 is CVSSPDRGTEAFF. The CDR3 DNA is TGTGTCAGCAGCCCGGACAGGGGTACTGAAGCTTTCTTT. The variable domain in full, completed from reference TRBV7-2 and TRBJ1-1, reads GAGVSQSPSNKVTEKGKDVELRCDPISGHTALYWYRQSLGQGLEFLIYFQGNSAPDKSGLPSDRFSAERTGGSVSTLTIQRTQQEDSAVYLCVSSPDRGTEAFFGQGTRLTVV.

This clonotype is medium-sized in the sample. The V call is TRBV14, the J call TRBJ2-3; 7 bases agree with TRBD1. The CDR3 extends over 15 amino acids. V lost 4 bases to trimming and J lost 4 bases; unmatched junction nucleotides: 8. Germline-derived CDR1 and CDR2 are SGHDN and FVKESK. CDR3: CASSLGTAFADTQYF. CDR3 DNA: TGTGCCAGCAGCCTTGGGACAGCCTTTGCAGATACGCAGTATTTT.

The chain recombines TRBV2 with TRBJ2-1; 7 nucleotides match TRBD2. V was pared by 6 bases and J by 8 bases, with 7 bases of the junction left unmatched. Germline CDR1 and CDR2: SNHLY and FYNNEI. There are 13 residues in the CDR3. The CDR3 nucleotides are TGTGCCAGCAGGGGGGGGTTGGGGGATGAGCAGTTCTTC. Its protein is CASRGGLGDEQFF.

This chain links TRBV7-2 with TRBJ2-3, with TRBD1 as a possible D gene (6 bases). Germline V gene data show CDR1 as SGHTA and CDR2 as FQGNSA. The CDR3 loop spans 14 amino acids. V shed 1 base and J shed 4 bases, with 9 bases lying between them. CDR3 amino acids: CASSLGGLSDTQYF. The CDR3 DNA reads TGTGCCAGCAGCTTAGGGGGGCTGTCAGATACGCAGTATTTT.

The chain uses TRBV4-1 and TRBJ2-1, with D possibly being TRBD1 (5 bases). The CDR3 consists of 15 residues. The germline V and J ends were trimmed by 4 bases and 5 bases, with 15 bases remaining between them. Germline V gene lookup returns CDR1 MGHRA and CDR2 YSYEKL. This CDR3 reads CASSPSVIGDNEQFF. The CDR3 DNA sequence: TGCGCCAGCAGCCCAAGCGTTATAGGGGACAATGAGCAGTTCTTC.

This clonotype came up a few times. The chain carries TRBV29-1 and TRBJ2-6, with D perhaps matching TRBD2 (6 bases). The germline V and J ends were trimmed by 4 bases and 4 bases, with 8 bases remaining between them. The CDR3 length is 13 residues. Germline V CDR1 and CDR2: SQVTM, ANQGSEA. Here the CDR3 DNA reads TGCAGCGTTGCGGGAGCCGGGGCCAACGTCCTGACTTTC. Translating it yields CSVAGAGANVLTF.

The CDR3 sequence: CASSQGQGWNTEAFF. DNA of the CDR3: TGTGCCAGCAGCCAGGGACAGGGGTGGAACACTGAAGCTTTCTTT. V gene TRBV4-2 combines with J gene TRBJ1-1, with 10 bases lining up with TRBD1. This CDR3 has 15 residues. The germline V gene encodes CDR1 LGHNA and CDR2 YNFKEQ. V trimming: 3 bases; J trimming: 1 base; junction bases outside the gene matches: 2.

This chain uses TRBV7-2 with TRBJ2-3; D not certain. Germline V lookup: CDR1 SGHTA, CDR2 FQGNSA. With 2 bases removed from V and 4 bases from J, the gap between germline ends came to 13 bases. There are 15 residues in the CDR3. As DNA, the CDR3 is TGTGCCAGCAGCTTATTCCTGGTTGGTGCAGATACGCAGTATTTT. As protein: CASSLFLVGADTQYF.

The rearrangement joins TRBV7-3 to TRBJ2-7, with D possibly being TRBD2 (5 bases). CDR3 length: 13 amino acids. Between the trimmed V and J ends, which lost 5 bases and 5 bases, there was a span of 13 bases. The V gene's germline CDR1 is SGHTA and CDR2 FQGTGA. This CDR3 is CASSQGLEDEQYF. The CDR3, as DNA: TGTGCCAGCAGCCAAGGACTGGAGGACGAGCAGTACTTC.

This clonotype was observed at least ten times. The chain links TRBV4-3 to TRBJ2-1; D is ambiguous. Deletions cut 1 base from V and 10 bases from J, with 8 bases between. This CDR3 spans 12 amino acids. Germline V gene data show CDR1 as LGHNA and CDR2 as YSLEER. In nucleotides, the CDR3 is TGCGCCAGCAGCCAAGTCAATGCCGAGCAGTTCTTC. Protein product: CASSQVNAEQFF.

The gene calls are TRBV20-1 and TRBJ2-3; no clear D. The CDR3 contains 14 residues. Trimming took off 0 bases at V and 2 bases at J, with 9 bases between the two ends. Germline assignment: CDR1 DFQATT and CDR2 SNEGSKA (reference sequence). The CDR3 DNA sequence: TGCAGTGCTAGAGAGCTACGACTCACAGATACGCAGTATTTT. Translating gives CSARELRLTDTQYF.

V is TRBV7-9 and J is TRBJ2-7; unclear D gene. Germline CDR1 reads SEHNR; CDR2 reads FQNEAQ (reference sequence). The CDR3 has 11 amino acids. Trimming took off 2 bases at V and 5 bases at J, with 4 bases between the two ends. DNA of the CDR3: TGTGCCAGCAGCTTACAGGACGAGCAGTACTTC. Amino acids: CASSLQDEQYF.

This clonotype was detected only a few times. V is TRBV29-1 and J is TRBJ2-1; perhaps D is TRBD1 or TRBD2 (6 bases each). The germline V gene encodes CDR1 SQVTM and CDR2 ANQGSEA. The CDR3 consists of 15 residues. Trimming stripped 0 bases from V and 0 bases from J, with 9 bases between. CDR3 sequence reads: CSVEDRGDSYNEQFF. CDR3 nucleotides: TGCAGCGTTGAAGATAGGGGGGACTCCTACAATGAGCAGTTCTTC.

This rearrangement joins TRBV12-3 or TRBV12-4 to TRBJ2-1, with D possibly being TRBD2 (5 bases). CDR3 length: 14 amino acids. The V gene lost 6 bases and the J gene lost 7 bases, with 16 bases spanning the gap. The CDR3 DNA follows: TGTGCCAGCAGAGAGGCCCTCGGGATGAATGAGCAGTTCTTC. Translated, it gives CASREALGMNEQFF.

The chain carries TRBV12-3 or TRBV12-4 and TRBJ2-3; D not resolved. V was clipped by 0 bases and J by 11 bases, with 9 bases between them. This CDR3 is 12 amino acids long. The CDR3 is CASSLATTRQYF. In DNA form, the CDR3 reads TGTGCCAGCAGTTTAGCCACCACCCGGCAGTATTTT.

The V call is TRBV25-1, the J call TRBJ2-3; the match to TRBD1 covers 9 bases. This CDR3 has 15 amino acids. Trimming cost V 4 bases and J 3 bases; bases outside gene matches: 5. Germline V lookup: CDR1 MGHDK, CDR2 SYGVNS. CDR3 DNA sequence: TGTGCCAGCAGTGGGCGGGACAGGGCGACAGATACGCAGTATTTT. Amino acid sequence: CASSGRDRATDTQYF. Together with reference TRBV25-1 and TRBJ2-3, the CDR3 gives the full variable domain: EADIYQTPRYLVIGTGKKITLECSQTMGHDKMYWYQQDPGMELHLIHYSYGVNSTEKGDLSSESTVSRIRTEHFPLTLESARPSHTSQYLCASSGRDRATDTQYFGPGTRLTVL.

This clonotype was observed a few times. The genes are TRBV5-5 and TRBJ2-1, with TRBD2 matching over 9 bases. J was trimmed by 6 bases and V by 7 bases; bases with no gene match: 11. The CDR3 spans 15 residues. The germline V gene has CDR1 SGHKS and CDR2 YYEKEE (reference sequence). The CDR3 nucleotides are TGTGCCAGCGTAGCACCGGGACTAGCTTCCAATGAGCAGTTCTTC. Translated, it gives CASVAPGLASNEQFF.

The genes are TRBV6-4 and TRBJ2-2; 7 bases line up with TRBD2. Germline lookup yields CDR1 MRHNA and CDR2 SNTAGT. This CDR3 contains 14 residues. Losses at the gene ends were 2 bases for V and 3 bases for J; bases not matched to a gene: 0. CDR3 nucleotides: TGTGCCAGCAGTGACAGCGGGGACACCGGGGAGCTGTTTTTT. Protein: CASSDSGDTGELFF.

The sample holds many counts of this clonotype. The rearrangement links TRBV5-6 to TRBJ2-7; D gene uncertain. Looked up from germline, CDR1 is SGHDT and CDR2 is YYEEEE. The CDR3 length is 14 residues. Trimming cost V 5 bases and J 0 bases, with 12 bases left between them. The CDR3 is CASSYYRSSYEQYF. The CDR3 DNA sequence: TGTGCCAGCAGTTACTACCGTAGCTCCTACGAGCAGTACTTC.

This clonotype has only a few counts. The rearrangement links TRBV12-3 or TRBV12-4 to TRBJ2-4; TRBD2 aligns across 8 bases. The CDR3 covers 14 residues. J gave up 7 bases and V 11 bases, and 13 bases lay outside the gene matches. CDR3 bases: TGTGCCCGGGGGGGACTTCCTGGGTGGAACATTCAGTACTTC. Amino acid sequence: CARGGLPGWNIQYF.

The V call is TRBV4-1, the J call TRBJ2-1, with no clear D. The CDR3 extends over 15 amino acids. Germline assignment: CDR1 MGHRA and CDR2 YSYEKL. The ends were cut back, 3 bases at V and 4 bases at J, with 13 bases in the middle. The CDR3 nucleotides are TGCGCCAGCAGCCAGGCCAGGAACCCTTACAATGAGCAGTTCTTC. This encodes CASSQARNPYNEQFF.

As regards this clonotype: This may arise from a read error, as a much more abundant clone is one base away. The rearrangement uses TRBV7-9 and TRBJ2-7; a weak D match, TRBD2 (6 bases). Between the trimmed V and J ends, which lost 5 bases and 7 bases, there was a span of 21 bases. Germline CDR1 reads SEHNR; CDR2 reads FQNEAQ (reference sequence). This CDR3 region has 15 residues. The CDR3 is CASSPSESSYNEQYF. CDR3 nucleotides: TGTGCCAGCAGCCCTAGCGAGAGCTCCTACAATGAGCAGTACTTC.

The rearrangement links TRBV27 to TRBJ2-2; TRBD1 might be the D (6 bases). This CDR3 spans 16 amino acids. V lost 3 bases to trimming and J lost 2 bases, with 13 bases between them. CDR1 is MNHEY, CDR2 SMNVEV, per germline (reference sequence). CDR3 in amino acids: CASSFRQGINTGELFF. The CDR3 DNA reads TGTGCCAGCAGTTTCCGGCAGGGGATTAACACCGGGGAGCTGTTTTTT.

This chain connects TRBV28 to TRBJ2-1; TRBD2 matches 8 bases. V trimming: 6 bases; J trimming: 10 bases; junction bases outside the gene matches: 17. The CDR3 is 16 amino acids. From germline, CDR1 is MDHEN and CDR2 SYDVKM. The CDR3: CASSAPSGLSSYEQFF. CDR3 bases: TGTGCCAGCAGCGCCCCTAGCGGGTTAAGCTCCTACGAGCAGTTCTTC.

This clonotype appeared a few times. This chain uses TRBV6-6 with TRBJ2-7, with TRBD2 matching 8 bases. Germline V gene sequence: CDR1 MNHNY, CDR2 SVGAGI (reference sequence). V lost 0 bases, J lost 4 bases, and 11 bases stayed unmatched. The CDR3 is 17 amino acids. The CDR3 region has the DNA TGTGCCAGCAGTTACTCGATCGCGACGGGAGGGCAATACGAGCAGTACTTC. Translation gives CASSYSIATGGQYEQYF.

The V call is TRBV3-1, the J call TRBJ2-6; D gene unclear. The V gene's germline CDR1 is LGHDT and CDR2 YNNKEL (reference sequence). V dropped 2 bases and J dropped 4 bases, with 9 bases sitting between them. This CDR3 region has 15 residues. CDR3 loop: CASSQKPWGANVLTF. For the CDR3, the DNA is TGTGCCAGCAGCCAAAAACCGTGGGGGGCCAACGTCCTGACTTTC.

As to this clonotype: The CDR3 does not close with the conserved phenylalanine or tryptophan, likely indicating a read error. V is TRBV20-1 and J is TRBJ1-1; 9 bases match TRBD1. Germline assignment: CDR1 DFQATT and CDR2 SNEGSKA (reference sequence). The CDR3 has 12 residues. The V segment lost 6 bases and the J segment 10 bases; nucleotides outside the gene matches: 9. CDR3: CSARIPGQGAFL. CDR3 nucleotides: TGCAGTGCAAGAATCCCGGGACAGGGAGCTTTCTTG.